Following are 5 T cell receptor beta chains from one sample sequenced in a study of blood T cell repertoires in COVID-19. Here immunoSEQ multiplex PCR was the method, and the copy in TCRdb shows in-frame clones only, minus some. The profile shows about 380,000 clones, 80% to 90% of them singletons. Sample: PBMCs or T cells enriched from blood (not recorded which). These TCRs come from a man younger than 40 who had recovered from COVID-19.

The V and J genes are TRBV19 and TRBJ1-5, with D possibly TRBD1 on 6 matching bases. V was pared by 7 bases and J by 4 bases, with 14 bases between. This CDR3 has 14 amino acids. CDR1 and CDR2 from the germline V gene are LNHDA and SQIVND (reference sequence). CDR3 DNA sequence: TGTGCCAGTACCACAGGCAGGGGTAATCAGCCCCAGCATTTT. Protein sequence: CASTTGRGNQPQHF. The complete variable domain, with remaining parts taken from reference TRBV19 and TRBJ1-5, reads DGGITQSPKYLFRKEGQNVTLSCEQNLNHDAMYWYRQDPGQGLRLIYYSQIVNDFQKGDIAEGYSVSREKKESFPLTVTSAQKNPTAFYLCASTTGRGNQPQHFGDGTRLSIL.

This chain connects TRBV7-9 to TRBJ2-3; 8 positions agree with TRBD2. The junction had 10 bases not matched to a gene; V was cut back by 6 bases and J by 5 bases. Looked up from germline, CDR1 is SEHNR and CDR2 is FQNEAQ (reference sequence). The CDR3 sequence is 15 residues long. The CDR3 DNA reads as TGTGCCAGCAGGGGACTAGACGGGATAGGAGATACGCAGTATTTT. It is translated as CASRGLDGIGDTQYF.

V gene TRBV11-2 combines with J gene TRBJ2-7, with TRBD1 as a possible D gene (6 bases). The CDR3 runs 16 residues. The V gene's germline CDR1 is SGHAT and CDR2 FQNNGV. V was clipped by 2 bases and J by 2 bases, with 16 bases between them. CDR3 coding DNA: TGTGCCAGCAGCTTACCCCCCGGCGACAGGACCTACGAGCAGTACTTC. Translation: CASSLPPGDRTYEQYF.

The chain joins TRBV11-3 to TRBJ2-1; 7 nucleotides line up with TRBD1. The CDR3 runs 13 residues. Germline V lookup: CDR1 SGHNT, CDR2 YENEEA. Trimming cost V 5 bases and J 6 bases; bases outside gene matches: 4. The CDR3 sequence is CASSPGTANEQFF. The CDR3 DNA is TGTGCCAGCAGCCCTGGGACAGCCAATGAGCAGTTCTTC.

The chain combines TRBV6-2 or TRBV6-3 with TRBJ2-2, with D possibly being TRBD2 (5 bases). The CDR3 covers 15 residues. The V and J ends lost 5 bases and 2 bases respectively, with 12 bases between them. The germline V gene has CDR1 MNHEY and CDR2 SVGEGT. The CDR3 loop reads CASSELGENTGELFF. The CDR3 nucleotides are TGTGCCAGCAGTGAGCTCGGGGAAAACACCGGGGAGCTGTTTTTT.